The rows below give T cell receptor beta chains drawn from one sample of a study of T cells in Graves' hyperthyroidism and ophthalmopathy. TCRdb reprocessed the multiplex PCR reads via MiXCR and lists one record per CDR3 protein. The table lists about 660,000 distinct CDR3 sequences, roughly 46% of them singletons. The sample taken for sequencing was peripheral blood or thyroid tissue (not recorded which). These receptors were obtained from an adult man with Graves' disease, either hyperthyroidism or ophthalmopathy (not recorded which). CDR3s include the opening cysteine and the closing phenylalanine or tryptophan. D genes are given only for firm matches. Clone size is not always given. Where it is, it says once, few, many or a class for expanded clones.

V,size,J,D,DNA,CDR3
TRBV10-2,many,TRBJ1-4,TRBD1,TGCGCCAGCGGACAGGGGGTTTATGAAAAACTGTTTTTT,CASGQGVYEKLFF
TRBV14,NA,TRBJ1-2,NA,TGTGCCAGCAGCCACATCTCGACCGGGCAGGGAGGCTATGGCTACACCTTC,CASSHISTGQGGYGYTF
TRBV10-3,many,TRBJ1-1,TRBD1,TGTGCCACCGGGACAGGAGCGAACACTGAAGCTTTCTTT,CATGTGANTEAFF
TRBV7-2,NA,TRBJ1-5,NA,TGTGCCAGCAGCTCCAGCGGGAGGGCCTACGAGCATTTT,CASSSSGRAYEHF
TRBV10-3,few,TRBJ2-2,NA,TGTGCCATCAGTGAGTTAGCGAGCACCGGGGAGCTGTTTTTT,CAISELASTGELFF
TRBV29-1,NA,TRBJ2-7,NA,TGCAGCAGTTACGACAGTTCCCCTCGCGAGCAGTACTTC,CSSYDSSPREQYF
TRBV9,NA,TRBJ1-1,NA,TGTGCCTCGGCCCCTGATAGGAACACTGAAGCTTTCTTT,CASAPDRNTEAFF
TRBV20-1,NA,TRBJ2-7,TRBD1,TGCGGTGCTAGAGGACAGGGGTACGAGCAGTACTTC,CGARGQGYEQYF
TRBV2,once,TRBJ1-5,TRBD1,TGTGCCAGCAGTTATTCGAGACAGGGAAGGAGCAATCAGCCCCAGCATTTT,CASSYSRQGRSNQPQHF
TRBV7-2,many,TRBJ1-3,NA,TGTGCCAGCAGCTTATGGGGGACTAGCGGAAACACCATATATTTT,CASSLWGTSGNTIYF
TRBV2,NA,TRBJ1-2,NA,TGTGCCAGCAGTGACTGGGACAATTACTATGGCTACACCTTC,CASSDWDNYYGYTF
TRBV25-1,NA,TRBJ1-1,NA,TGTGCCAGCAGTGAAGGAGGCGCGAGGACTGAAGCTTTCTTT,CASSEGGARTEAFF
TRBV7-8,few,TRBJ2-5,NA,TGTGCCAGCAGTCCCCCCAGTGGGAGGGAGACCCAGTACTTC,CASSPPSGRETQYF
TRBV2,NA,TRBJ1-4,NA,TGTGCCAGCAGGGCCGGGATCGTCAGGAAACTGTTTTTT,CASRAGIVRKLFF
TRBV15,NA,TRBJ2-6,NA,TGTGCCACCAGCAGGGACAGGGCCAACGTCCTGACTTTC,CATSRDRANVLTF
TRBV5-8,few,TRBJ2-5,TRBD2,TGTGCCAGCGGGCGGGGGGCGCGCGAGGGAATGACGGAGACCCAGTACTTC,CASGRGAREGMTETQYF
TRBV20-1,few,TRBJ1-2,TRBD1,TGCAGTGCTAGAGATCACAGGGGATATGGCTACACCTTC,CSARDHRGYGYTF
TRBV2,many,TRBJ1-5,NA,TGTGCCAGCAGTGCCGATACCAATCAGCCCCAGCATTTT,CASSADTNQPQHF
TRBV7-2,NA,TRBJ1-1,NA,TGTGCCAGTAGTTCCAGGGACACCCTGAACACTGAAGCTTTCTTT,CASSSRDTLNTEAFF
TRBV12-3/TRBV12-4,NA,TRBJ1-2,TRBD1,TGTGCCAGCAGTCCCCAGGGGGGGTTGGAGGGCTACACCTTC,CASSPQGGLEGYTF
TRBV5-1,NA,TRBJ1-2,NA,TGCGCCAGCTCAGCTCAGAAGTTCTATGGCTACACCTTC,CASSAQKFYGYTF
TRBV11-2,NA,TRBJ1-1,NA,NA,CASSFGAGTGTTEAFF
TRBV20-1,NA,TRBJ1-5,NA,TGCAGTGCTAGAGATCTTACTAAGGGGCTATCGGGGCCCCAGCATTTT,CSARDLTKGLSGPQHF
TRBV7-9,many,TRBJ1-1,NA,TGTGCCAGCAGCTTACACCAGGAAGCTTTCTTT,CASSLHQEAFF
TRBV6-5,NA,TRBJ1-4,NA,TGTGCCAGCAGTTACTCGATTGGTTCAGGGGCTCGAGAAAAACTGTTTTTT,CASSYSIGSGAREKLFF
TRBV15,NA,TRBJ1-2,TRBD1,TGTGCCACACGGGGGGACAGGGAAAATGGCTACACCTTC,CATRGDRENGYTF
TRBV19,NA,TRBJ1-2,TRBD1,TGTGCCAGTGAGTCGGTAGGGGGCAAGGCTGGCTACACCTTC,CASESVGGKAGYTF
TRBV7-3,NA,TRBJ1-1,NA,TGTGCCTGGATCCCCGCCGGGACATCCACTGAAGCTTTCTTT,CAWIPAGTSTEAFF